One and the same sample provided the 27 T cell receptor beta chains below, sequenced in a study of CD8 T cells in ankylosing spondylitis (dated by TCRdb to 2016 to 2017). Summary of the overall study and its limitations: Blood from ankylosing spondylitis patients appeared to be characterized by a TCR beta motif composed of several highly homologous amino acid variants.

No cognate antigen is known for these TCRs. The library was produced with 5' RACE. Sequenced using an Illumina HiSeq 2500. TCRdb ran its own pipeline on the public reads, namely fastp trimming at Q25 and MiXCR clone calling, and kept in-frame beta chains. Rows matching on CDR3 protein sequence are summarized as one entry with the most common DNA and genes. This sample is represented by about 400,000 distinct CDR3 sequences; around 22% of them were singletons. The ten largest clones add up to around 16% of the sample. Sequencing input: blood, either unsorted or a sorted T cell fraction (not recorded which). Source of these receptors: a male donor with ankylosing spondylitis.

The J gene is TRBJ2-1, the V gene TRBV27; 10 nucleotides line up with TRBD2. CDR3 length: 16 residues. The germline CDR1 and CDR2 sequences are MNHEY and SMNVEV (reference sequence). V lost 8 bases, J lost 2 bases, and 9 bases stayed unmatched. In DNA form, the CDR3 reads TGTGCCAGCGAGGCTAGCGGGAGTTCCCCCTACAATGAGCAGTTCTTC. This encodes CASEASGSSPYNEQFF.

This clonotype was recorded many times. The J gene is TRBJ2-1, the V gene TRBV28; D uncertain. The V gene's germline CDR1 is MDHEN and CDR2 SYDVKM. V lost 3 bases, J lost 6 bases, and 9 bases lay in between. This CDR3 has 13 residues. The CDR3 spells CASSFPGSNEQFF. The CDR3 bases are TGTGCCAGCAGTTTCCCAGGTTCCAATGAGCAGTTCTTC.

The chain is built from TRBV29-1 and TRBJ1-2; no clear D gene. The CDR3 loop spans 11 amino acids. V was cut by 3 bases and J by 4 bases, with 6 bases left in between. Germline V gives CDR1 SQVTM, CDR2 ANQGSEA. This CDR3 is CSVEWLYGYTF. DNA of the CDR3: TGCAGCGTTGAGTGGCTCTATGGCTACACCTTC.

The chain is built from TRBV2 and TRBJ2-1; a possible D gene is TRBD2 (7 bases). V lost 8 bases, J lost 12 bases, and 20 bases lay in between. From germline, CDR1 is SNHLY and CDR2 FYNNEI. The CDR3 consists of 13 residues. CDR3 sequence: CASGGDGGPRQFF. The CDR3, as DNA: TGTGCCAGCGGGGGTGACGGGGGGCCCCGGCAGTTCTTC. The full variable domain, rest sourced from reference TRBV2 and TRBJ2-1, is EPEVTQTPSHQVTQMGQEVILRCVPISNHLYFYWYRQILGQKVEFLVSFYNNEISEKSEIFDDQFSVERPDGSNFTLKIRSTKLEDSAMYFCASGGDGGPRQFFGPGTRLTVL.

This clonotype has just a few counts. This chain uses TRBV5-1 with TRBJ2-1, with D possibly TRBD2 on 6 matching bases. This CDR3 spans 15 amino acids. CDR1 and CDR2 (germline): SGHRS, YFSETQ. The V end lost 4 bases, the J end lost 3 bases, and 14 bases lay between the germline ends. The CDR3 nucleotides are TGCGCCAGCAGCCCATGGGGGGATGGCTACAATGAGCAGTTCTTC. This sequence encodes CASSPWGDGYNEQFF. Drawing the rest from reference TRBV5-1 and TRBJ2-1, the complete variable domain is KAGVTQTPRYLIKTRGQQVTLSCSPISGHRSVSWYQQTPGQGLQFLFEYFSETQRNKGNFPGRFSGRQFSNSRSEMNVSTLELGDSALYLCASSPWGDGYNEQFFGPGTRLTVL.

This clonotype has a handful of counts. The V call is TRBV6-5, the J call TRBJ2-5, with 8 bases lining up with TRBD1. The J segment lost 5 bases and the V segment lost 2 bases, leaving 7 bases of the junction unmatched. Germline-derived CDR1 and CDR2 are MNHEY and SVGAGI. The CDR3 covers 15 residues. Here the CDR3 reads CASSYPGQGVETQYF. The CDR3 DNA sequence: TGTGCCAGCAGTTACCCCGGACAGGGAGTGGAGACCCAGTACTTC.

The chain is built from TRBV11-3 and TRBJ2-3; 8 positions match TRBD2. The CDR3 sequence is 16 residues long. Germline-derived CDR1 and CDR2 are SGHNT and YENEEA. After removal of 1 base from V and 1 base from J, the junction contained 4 bases not matched to a gene. The CDR3 nucleotides read TGTGCCAGCAGCTTAGTGGCGGGAGGCCGCACAGATACGCAGTATTTT. The encoded protein is CASSLVAGGRTDTQYF. The full variable domain, rest sourced from reference TRBV11-3 and TRBJ2-3, is EAGVVQSPRYKIIEKKQPVAFWCNPISGHNTLYWYLQNLGQGPELLIRYENEEAVDDSQLPKDRFSAERLKGVDSTLKIQPAELGDSAVYLCASSLVAGGRTDTQYFGPGTRLTVL.

CDR3 residues: CSVSHPNQPQHF. The CDR3, as DNA: TGCAGCGTCTCCCATCCCAATCAGCCCCAGCATTTT. The rearrangement links TRBV29-1 to TRBJ1-5, with D uncertain. V dropped 6 bases and J dropped 3 bases, with 9 bases sitting between them. Germline CDR1 and CDR2: SQVTM and ANQGSEA. The CDR3 loop spans 12 amino acids. The full variable domain, rest sourced from reference TRBV29-1 and TRBJ1-5, is SAVISQKPSRDICQRGTSLTIQCQVDSQVTMMFWYRQQPGQSLTLIATANQGSEATYESGFVIDKFPISRPNLTFSTLTVSNMSPEDSSIYLCSVSHPNQPQHFGDGTRLSIL.

This clonotype has more than one count but fewer than ten. The chain combines TRBV6-5 with TRBJ1-4; TRBD1 agrees at 10 bases. The CDR3 is 13 residues long. CDR1 is MNHEY, CDR2 SVGAGI, per germline. The junction had 10 bases not matched to a gene; V was cut back by 10 bases and J by 11 bases. The CDR3 DNA is TGTGCCACTGAGTGGACAGGGGGAGAGAAACTGTTTTTT. Its protein product is CATEWTGGEKLFF.

This clonotype showed up just a few times. The chain is built from TRBV28 and TRBJ2-7; a weak D match, TRBD2 (6 bases). This CDR3 has 13 residues. Germline V gene lookup returns CDR1 MDHEN and CDR2 SYDVKM. CDR3 bases: TGTGCGTGGGCTCGGGGGTCCTCCTACGAGCAGTACTTC. Protein: CAWARGSSYEQYF. Combining the CDR3 with reference TRBV28 and TRBJ2-7 gives the whole variable domain DVKVTQSSRYLVKRTGEKVFLECVQDMDHENMFWYRQDPGLGLRLIYFSYDVKMKEKGDIPEGYSVSREKKERFSLILESASTNQTSMYLCAWARGSSYEQYFGPGTRLTVT.

In this sample, this clonotype turned up a few times. V usage is TRBV14 and J usage is TRBJ2-1; D unresolved. The CDR3 spans 16 residues. V was shortened by 0 bases and J by 4 bases, with 13 bases between the two germline ends. CDR1 and CDR2 from the germline V gene are SGHDN and FVKESK. CDR3 nucleotide sequence: TGTGCCAGCAGCCAAGATTTAGGCCGGCCTTACAATGAGCAGTTCTTC. It is translated as CASSQDLGRPYNEQFF.

The chain is built from TRBV5-6 and TRBJ2-7, with unresolved D. In germline, CDR1 is SGHDT, CDR2 YYEEEE. This CDR3 comprises 16 residues. V was trimmed by 5 bases and J by 3 bases, leaving 21 bases between them. The DNA for the CDR3 is TGTGCCAGCAGGGAGTCCGGAACCGCCCCTGACTACGAGCAGTACTTC. It translates to CASRESGTAPDYEQYF.

This clonotype was counted ten times or more. The chain links TRBV6-4 to TRBJ2-1, with D perhaps TRBD2 (6 bases). The germline V gene encodes CDR1 MRHNA and CDR2 SNTAGT. V was pared by 6 bases and J by 7 bases, with 13 bases between. The CDR3 runs to 13 residues. CDR3 loop: CASSRFRENEQFF. The CDR3 region has the DNA TGTGCCAGCAGCCGTTTCCGGGAGAATGAGCAGTTCTTC.

This chain joins TRBV6-2 or TRBV6-3 and TRBJ2-1; no clear D gene. This CDR3 has 13 residues. The germline V and J ends were trimmed by 5 bases and 5 bases, with 10 bases remaining between them. Per germline, CDR1 MNHEY and CDR2 SVGEGT. The CDR3 nucleotides are TGTGCCAGCAGTGACCGGCTAAACAATGAGCAGTTCTTC. This translates into CASSDRLNNEQFF.

This chain connects TRBV24-1 to TRBJ2-2, with D uncertain. Trimming stripped 5 bases from V and 1 base from J, with 4 bases between. Germline V gene lookup returns CDR1 KGHDR and CDR2 SFDVKD. The CDR3 spans 13 residues. CDR3 bases: TGTGCCACCAGTGTCAGGAACACCGGGGAGCTGTTTTTT. Translating it yields CATSVRNTGELFF.

V and J are TRBV9 and TRBJ1-2; D not resolved. CDR1 SGDLS and CDR2 YYNGEE come from the germline V gene. This CDR3 spans 17 amino acids. The V and J ends lost 2 bases and 6 bases respectively, with 23 bases between them. The DNA of the CDR3 is TGTGCCAGCAGCGTCCACGTGGACCTGGGCGGTGTTAATGGCTACACCTTC. Its protein product is CASSVHVDLGGVNGYTF. Supplemented by reference TRBV9 and TRBJ1-2, the full variable domain reads DSGVTQTPKHLITATGQRVTLRCSPRSGDLSVYWYQQSLDQGLQFLIQYYNGEERAKGNILERFSAQQFPDLHSELNLSSLELGDSALYFCASSVHVDLGGVNGYTFGSGTRLTVV.

The rearrangement uses TRBV10-2 and TRBJ2-7; 9 bases agree with TRBD2. Germline V gives CDR1 WSHSY, CDR2 SAAADI. Germline trimming cut 0 bases from V and 4 bases from J; bases unmatched to any gene: 13. This CDR3 is 18 amino acids long. The CDR3 protein is CASSESMGLAGNTYEQYF. The CDR3 region has the DNA TGCGCCAGCAGTGAGTCGATGGGCCTAGCGGGAAATACATACGAGCAGTACTTC.

This clonotype was seen a few times. The V and J genes are TRBV28 and TRBJ2-4; 7 nucleotides align to TRBD2. Germline assignment: CDR1 MDHEN and CDR2 SYDVKM. The CDR3 has 16 amino acids. V was clipped by 5 bases and J by 1 base; unmatched bases: 8. The CDR3 region is CASSASGAVAKNIQYF. The CDR3 region has the DNA TGTGCCAGCAGTGCGAGCGGGGCAGTGGCCAAAAACATTCAGTACTTC.

This chain uses TRBV19 with TRBJ2-1; maybe TRBD2 (6 bases). The CDR3 runs to 12 residues. Germline V lookup: CDR1 LNHDA, CDR2 SQIVND (reference sequence). Trimming shortened V by 6 bases and J by 8 bases, and 11 bases separated the two germline ends. CDR3 region: CASSGSYHEQFF. CDR3 nucleotide sequence: TGTGCCAGTAGCGGGAGTTACCATGAGCAGTTCTTC.

This chain links TRBV20-1 with TRBJ2-7, with D possibly TRBD2 on 7 matching bases. CDR1 and CDR2 (germline): DFQATT, SNEGSKA (reference sequence). Trimming shortened V by 3 bases and J by 4 bases, and 13 bases separated the two germline ends. The CDR3 runs to 13 residues. In nucleotides, the CDR3 is TGCAGTGCTAGTGGGGGGGCAGTTTACGAGCAGTACTTC. Translating it yields CSASGGAVYEQYF.

This chain links TRBV28 with TRBJ1-1; D unresolved. CDR3 length: 12 amino acids. Trimming cost V 5 bases and J 5 bases, with 9 bases left between them. Germline V gene data show CDR1 as MDHEN and CDR2 as SYDVKM. The CDR3 nucleotides read TGTGCCAGCAGTATGAGGAGGACTGAAGCTTTCTTT. Its protein is CASSMRRTEAFF. The full variable domain, its missing parts supplied by reference TRBV28 and TRBJ1-1, is DVKVTQSSRYLVKRTGEKVFLECVQDMDHENMFWYRQDPGLGLRLIYFSYDVKMKEKGDIPEGYSVSREKKERFSLILESASTNQTSMYLCASSMRRTEAFFGQGTRLTVV.

This clonotype was detected a few times. V and J are TRBV12-3 or TRBV12-4 and TRBJ2-3; unclear D gene. With 3 bases removed from V and 4 bases from J, the gap between germline ends came to 11 bases. The CDR3 has 14 amino acids. The CDR3 DNA follows: TGTGCCAGCAGTTTTGGCCCCGGGCCAGATACGCAGTATTTT. Translated: CASSFGPGPDTQYF.

This clonotype was counted between two and nine times. The rearrangement links TRBV30 to TRBJ2-3; D assignment may be TRBD1 or TRBD2 (5 bases each). Germline V gene data show CDR1 as GTSNPN and CDR2 as SVGIG (reference sequence). This CDR3 region has 14 residues. Trimming took 5 bases from V and 0 from J, leaving 12 bases between them. The CDR3 sequence: CAWVRGVSTDTQYF. In DNA, the CDR3 is TGTGCCTGGGTCCGAGGGGTTAGCACAGATACGCAGTATTTT. Full variable domain (remainder filled in from reference TRBV30 and TRBJ2-3): SQTIHQWPATLVQPVGSPLSLECTVEGTSNPNLYWYRQAAGRGLQLLFYSVGIGQISSEVPQNLSASRPQDRQFILSSKKLLLSDSGFYLCAWVRGVSTDTQYFGPGTRLTVL.

J is TRBJ1-1 and V is TRBV18, with unresolved D. Per the germline V gene, CDR1 is KGHSH and CDR2 is LQKENI. The CDR3 covers 15 residues. V was pared by 0 bases and J by 1 base, with 9 bases between. This CDR3 reads CASSPPKAWNTEAFF. Here the CDR3 DNA reads TGTGCCAGCTCACCACCGAAGGCCTGGAACACTGAAGCTTTCTTT. Supplemented by reference TRBV18 and TRBJ1-1, the full variable domain reads NAGVMQNPRHLVRRRGQEARLRCSPMKGHSHVYWYRQLPEEGLKFMVYLQKENIIDESGMPKERFSAEFPKEGPSILRIQQVVRGDSAAYFCASSPPKAWNTEAFFGQGTRLTVV.

This clonotype was picked up a small number of times. This chain links TRBV5-1 with TRBJ1-4; D remains unclear. Germline CDR1 and CDR2: SGHRS and YFSETQ. Between the trimmed V and J ends, which lost 0 bases and 0 bases, there was a span of 9 bases. The CDR3 consists of 16 residues. CDR3 region: CASSLDPYATNEKLFF. The DNA for the CDR3 is TGCGCCAGCAGCTTGGATCCGTATGCAACTAATGAAAAACTGTTTTTT.

This clonotype has only a few counts. The CDR3 is CASSPTSANYEQYF. DNA for the CDR3: TGTGCCAGCTCGCCTACTAGCGCCAACTACGAGCAGTACTTC. The rearrangement uses TRBV18 and TRBJ2-7; TRBD2 aligns across 7 bases. Germline assignment: CDR1 KGHSH and CDR2 LQKENI. The CDR3 totals 14 residues. V shed 6 bases, J shed 3 bases, and the junction held 8 bases outside the gene matches.

This clonotype has only a few counts. This chain links TRBV4-1 with TRBJ1-5; D is ambiguous. CDR1 is MGHRA, CDR2 YSYEKL, per germline. Trimming removed 1 base at V and 1 base at J, with 8 bases between. CDR3 length: 15 amino acids. The CDR3 sequence: CASSQGLMSNQPQHF. In DNA form, the CDR3 reads TGCGCCAGCAGCCAAGGACTGATGAGCAATCAGCCCCAGCATTTT.